This TCR beta chain appears in the sequencing data of a study of beta chain features in type 1 diabetes. cDNA synthesis used the whole RNA isolate, giving expressed TCRB sequences. This table comes from immunoSEQ multiplex PCR, and its TCRdb copy is limited to in-frame clones, with some not included. The profile shows 550,000 to 850,000 clones, around an eighth of them singletons. Overall study results and limits: The study found moderately but significantly shorter TCRB CDR3s in all four CD4+ subsets of Type 1 diabetes patients.

About this clone: Its antigen is not known.

This CDR3 spans 12 amino acids. Germline trimming cut 5 bases from V and 3 bases from J; bases unmatched to any gene: 0. Germline-derived CDR1 and CDR2 are GTSNPN and SVGIG (reference sequence). This sequence originates from a young man with type 1 diabetes. The sequencing sample was made of naive CD4+ T cells from blood. The chain couples TRBV30 to TRBJ2-1; 8 bases are shared with TRBD1. CDR3 protein: CAWGQGYNEQFF. As DNA, the CDR3 is TGTGCCTGGGGACAGGGCTACAATGAGCAGTTCTTC.